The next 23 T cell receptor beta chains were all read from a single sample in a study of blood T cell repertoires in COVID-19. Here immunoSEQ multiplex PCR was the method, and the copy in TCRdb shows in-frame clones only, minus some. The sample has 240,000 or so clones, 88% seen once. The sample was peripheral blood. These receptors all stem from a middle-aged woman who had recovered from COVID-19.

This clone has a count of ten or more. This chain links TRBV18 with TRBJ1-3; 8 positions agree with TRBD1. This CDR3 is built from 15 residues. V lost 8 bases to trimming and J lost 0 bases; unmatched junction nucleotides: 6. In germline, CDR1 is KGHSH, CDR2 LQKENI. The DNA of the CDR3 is TGTGCCAGCACCTCCGGACAGGGCTCTGGAAACACCATATATTTT. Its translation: CASTSGQGSGNTIYF.

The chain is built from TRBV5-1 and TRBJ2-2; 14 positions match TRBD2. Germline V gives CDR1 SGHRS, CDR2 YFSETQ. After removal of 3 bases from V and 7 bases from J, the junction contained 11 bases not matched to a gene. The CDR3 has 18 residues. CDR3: CASSSGAGTSGSGGELFF. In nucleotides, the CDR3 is TGCGCCAGCAGCTCGGGGGCCGGGACTAGCGGGAGTGGCGGGGAGCTGTTTTTT.

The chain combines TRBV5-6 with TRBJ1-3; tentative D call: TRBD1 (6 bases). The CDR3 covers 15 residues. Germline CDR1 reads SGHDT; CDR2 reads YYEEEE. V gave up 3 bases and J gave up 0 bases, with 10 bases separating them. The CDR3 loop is CASSSTGNSGNTIYF. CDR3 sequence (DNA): TGTGCCAGCAGCTCCACAGGGAACTCTGGAAACACCATATATTTT.

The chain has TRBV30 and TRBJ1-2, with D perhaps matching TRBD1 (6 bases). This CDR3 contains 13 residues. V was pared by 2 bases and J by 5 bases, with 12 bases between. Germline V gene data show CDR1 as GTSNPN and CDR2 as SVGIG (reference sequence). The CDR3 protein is CAWSRGGTYGYTF. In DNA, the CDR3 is TGTGCCTGGAGTAGGGGGGGGACATATGGCTACACCTTC.

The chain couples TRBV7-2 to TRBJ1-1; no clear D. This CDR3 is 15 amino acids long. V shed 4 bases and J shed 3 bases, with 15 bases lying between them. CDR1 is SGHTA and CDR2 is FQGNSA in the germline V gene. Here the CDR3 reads CASSSTPRRDTEAFF. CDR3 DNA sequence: TGTGCCAGCAGCTCGACCCCCCGGCGGGACACTGAAGCTTTCTTT.

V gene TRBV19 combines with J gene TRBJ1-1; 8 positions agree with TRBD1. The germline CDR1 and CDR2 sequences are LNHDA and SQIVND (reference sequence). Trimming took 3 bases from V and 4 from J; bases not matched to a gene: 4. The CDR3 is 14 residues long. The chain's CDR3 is CASSMPDRGTEAFF. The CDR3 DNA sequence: TGTGCCAGTAGTATGCCCGACAGGGGCACTGAAGCTTTCTTT.

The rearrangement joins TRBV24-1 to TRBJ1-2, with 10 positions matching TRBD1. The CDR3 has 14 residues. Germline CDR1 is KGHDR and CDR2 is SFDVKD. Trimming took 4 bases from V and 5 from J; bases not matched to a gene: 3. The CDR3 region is CATSDPDRGYGYTF. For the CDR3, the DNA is TGTGCCACCAGTGACCCGGACAGGGGGTATGGCTACACCTTC.

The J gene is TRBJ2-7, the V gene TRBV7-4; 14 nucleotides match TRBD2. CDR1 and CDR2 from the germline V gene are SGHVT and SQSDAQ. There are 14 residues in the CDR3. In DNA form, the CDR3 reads TGTGCCAGCAGCTCCCCACCGGGACTAGCGGGAGTTTGCGTC. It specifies CASSSPPGLAGVCV.

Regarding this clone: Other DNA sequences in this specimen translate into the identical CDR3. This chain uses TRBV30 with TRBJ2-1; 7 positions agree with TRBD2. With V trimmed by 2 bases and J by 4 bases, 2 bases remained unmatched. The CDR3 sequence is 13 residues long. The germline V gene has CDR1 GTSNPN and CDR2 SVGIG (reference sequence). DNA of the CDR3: TGTGCCTGGAGTCGCGGGGGTTACAATGAGCAGTTCTTC. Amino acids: CAWSRGGYNEQFF.

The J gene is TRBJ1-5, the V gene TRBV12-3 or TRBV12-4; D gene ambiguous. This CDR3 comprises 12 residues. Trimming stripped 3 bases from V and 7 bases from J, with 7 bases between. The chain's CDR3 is CASSFGGQPQHF. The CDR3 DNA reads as TGTGCCAGCAGTTTTGGAGGGCAGCCCCAGCATTTT.

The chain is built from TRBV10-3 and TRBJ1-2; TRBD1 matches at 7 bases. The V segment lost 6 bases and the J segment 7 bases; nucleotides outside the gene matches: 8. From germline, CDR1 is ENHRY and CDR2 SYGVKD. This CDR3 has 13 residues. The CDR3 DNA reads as TGTGCCATCAGAGGGACAGCCTTTTTTGGCTACACCTTC. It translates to CAIRGTAFFGYTF.

The CDR3 sequence: CASRVGVNEQFF. CDR3 nucleotide sequence: TGTGCCAGTAGGGTAGGGGTCAATGAGCAGTTCTTC. The gene calls are TRBV19 and TRBJ2-1, with D perhaps TRBD1 (5 bases). This CDR3 is 12 amino acids long. The V end lost 6 bases, the J end lost 6 bases, and 9 bases lay between the germline ends. From germline, CDR1 is LNHDA and CDR2 SQIVND (reference sequence).

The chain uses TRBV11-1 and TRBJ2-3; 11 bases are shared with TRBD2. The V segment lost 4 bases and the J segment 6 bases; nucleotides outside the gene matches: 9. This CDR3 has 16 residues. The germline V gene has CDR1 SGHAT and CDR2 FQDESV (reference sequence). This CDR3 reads CASSSRTSGLGDTQYF. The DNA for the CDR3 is TGTGCCAGCAGCTCACGGACTAGCGGGTTGGGGGATACGCAGTATTTT.

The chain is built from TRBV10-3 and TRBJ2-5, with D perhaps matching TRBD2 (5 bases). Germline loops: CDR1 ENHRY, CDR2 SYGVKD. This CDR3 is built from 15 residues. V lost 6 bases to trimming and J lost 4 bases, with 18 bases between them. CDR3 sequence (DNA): TGTGCCATCAGCCGAGGGTGGGCGGAAGGAGAGACCCAGTACTTC. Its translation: CAISRGWAEGETQYF.

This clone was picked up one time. The CDR3 sequence is CASSHLGGTETQYF. Written as DNA, the CDR3 is TGTGCCAGCAGCCACTTGGGCGGGACCGAGACCCAGTACTTC. The V gene is TRBV3-1 (or the pseudogene TRBV3-2), the J gene TRBJ2-5; tentative D call: TRBD2 (6 bases). This CDR3 contains 14 residues. Per the germline V gene, CDR1 is LGHDT and CDR2 is YNNKEL (reference sequence). Trimming cost V 3 bases and J 5 bases, with 13 bases left between them.

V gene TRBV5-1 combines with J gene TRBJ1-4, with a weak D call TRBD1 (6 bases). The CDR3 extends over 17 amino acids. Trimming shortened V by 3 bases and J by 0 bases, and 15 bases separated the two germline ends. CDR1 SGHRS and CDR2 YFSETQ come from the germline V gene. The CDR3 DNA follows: TGCGCCAGCAGCTACCGGACAGCCTCTGCAACTAATGAAAAACTGTTTTTT. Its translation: CASSYRTASATNEKLFF.

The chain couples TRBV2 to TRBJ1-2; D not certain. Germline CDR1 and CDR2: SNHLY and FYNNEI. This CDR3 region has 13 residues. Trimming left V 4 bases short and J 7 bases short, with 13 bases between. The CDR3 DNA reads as TGTGCCAGCAGTGGTGCCGGACTACTTGGCTACACCTTC. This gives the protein CASSGAGLLGYTF.

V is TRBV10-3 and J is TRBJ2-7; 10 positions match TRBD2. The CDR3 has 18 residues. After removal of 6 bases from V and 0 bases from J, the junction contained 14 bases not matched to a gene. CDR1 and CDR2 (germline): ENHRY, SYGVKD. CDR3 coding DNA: TGTGCCATCAGCTCAGGGTCGTTGGGACTAGCGCCCTCCTACGAGCAGTACTTC. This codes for CAISSGSLGLAPSYEQYF.

The CDR3 reads CASTLDPGVLRDTQYF. DNA for the CDR3: TGTGCCAGCACCCTTGACCCCGGGGTGCTAAGGGATACGCAGTATTTT. This chain uses TRBV7-2 with TRBJ2-3; D perhaps matches TRBD2 (5 bases). The germline V and J ends were trimmed by 7 bases and 6 bases, with 23 bases remaining between them. Germline assignment: CDR1 SGHTA and CDR2 FQGNSA. The CDR3 covers 16 residues.

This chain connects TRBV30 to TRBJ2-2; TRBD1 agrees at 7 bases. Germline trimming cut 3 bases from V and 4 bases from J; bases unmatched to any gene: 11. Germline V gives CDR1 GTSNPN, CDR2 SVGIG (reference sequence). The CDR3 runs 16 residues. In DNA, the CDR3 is TGTGCCTGGAGGAGGGGGCAGGGTCGGGCCACCGGGGAGCTGTTTTTT. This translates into CAWRRGQGRATGELFF.

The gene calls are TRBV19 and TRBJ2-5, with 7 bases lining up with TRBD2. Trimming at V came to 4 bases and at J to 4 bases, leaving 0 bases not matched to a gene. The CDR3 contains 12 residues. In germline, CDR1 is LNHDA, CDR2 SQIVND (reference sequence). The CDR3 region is CASSTGGETQYF. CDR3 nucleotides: TGTGCCAGTAGTACGGGGGGAGAGACCCAGTACTTC.

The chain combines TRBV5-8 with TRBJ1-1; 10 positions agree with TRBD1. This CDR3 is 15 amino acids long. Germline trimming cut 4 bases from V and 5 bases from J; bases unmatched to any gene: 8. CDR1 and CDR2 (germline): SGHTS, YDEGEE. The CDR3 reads CASSPRGQGRTEAFF. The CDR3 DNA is TGTGCCAGCAGCCCCCGGGGACAGGGGAGGACTGAAGCTTTCTTT.

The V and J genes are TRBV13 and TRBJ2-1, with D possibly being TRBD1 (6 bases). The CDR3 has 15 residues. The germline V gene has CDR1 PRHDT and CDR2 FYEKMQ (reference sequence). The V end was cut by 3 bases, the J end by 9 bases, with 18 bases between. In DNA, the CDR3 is TGTGCCAGCAGCTTGTGGGCTAGGGGGTACGGTGAGCAGTTCTTC. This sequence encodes CASSLWARGYGEQFF.